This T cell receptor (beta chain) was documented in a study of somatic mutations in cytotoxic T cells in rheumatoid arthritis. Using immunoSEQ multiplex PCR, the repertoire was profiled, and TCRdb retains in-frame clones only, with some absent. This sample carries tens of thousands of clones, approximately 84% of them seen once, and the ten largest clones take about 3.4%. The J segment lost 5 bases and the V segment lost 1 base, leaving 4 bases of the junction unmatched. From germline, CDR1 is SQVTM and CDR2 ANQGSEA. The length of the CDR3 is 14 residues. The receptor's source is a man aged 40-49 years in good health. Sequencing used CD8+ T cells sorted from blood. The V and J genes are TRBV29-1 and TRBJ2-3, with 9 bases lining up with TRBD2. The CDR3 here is CSVEGTSEVDTQYF. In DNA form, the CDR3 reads TGCAGCGTTGAAGGGACTAGCGAGGTAGATACGCAGTATTTT.